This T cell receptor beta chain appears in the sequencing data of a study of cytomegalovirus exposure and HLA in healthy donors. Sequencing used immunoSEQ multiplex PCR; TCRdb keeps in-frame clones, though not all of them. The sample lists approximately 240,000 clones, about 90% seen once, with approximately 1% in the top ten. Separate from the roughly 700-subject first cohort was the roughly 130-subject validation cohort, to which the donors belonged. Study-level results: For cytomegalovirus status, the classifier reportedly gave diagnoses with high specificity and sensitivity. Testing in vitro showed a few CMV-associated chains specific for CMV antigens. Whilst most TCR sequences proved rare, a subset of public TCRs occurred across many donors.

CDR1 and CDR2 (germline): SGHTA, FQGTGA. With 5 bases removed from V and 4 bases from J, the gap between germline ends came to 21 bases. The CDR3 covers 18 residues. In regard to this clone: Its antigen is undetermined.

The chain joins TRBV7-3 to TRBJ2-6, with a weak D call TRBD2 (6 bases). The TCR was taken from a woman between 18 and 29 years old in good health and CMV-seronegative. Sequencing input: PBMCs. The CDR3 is CASSPTGGTLSGANVLTF. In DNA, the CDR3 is TGTGCCAGCAGCCCAACCGGCGGGACTCTCTCGGGGGCCAACGTCCTGACTTTC.